The source of this TCR beta chain is a study of shared T cell receptors in the human thymus. Only in-frame clones appear in the TCRdb table, and some are missing; sequencing was by immunoSEQ multiplex PCR. The sample holds hundreds of thousands of clones, 75% to 90% seen once. Trimming removed 5 bases from V and 3 bases from J; junction bases left unmatched: 3. Germline V CDR1 and CDR2: SNHLY, FYNNEI. The CDR3 is 14 amino acids. The same sample was also used in a study of human thymus T cells. As that study records: From resections taken during corrective heart surgery, the thymus tissue was obtained. Related research described strongly overlapping thymic repertoires in unrelated people.

Sequencing input: thymocytes. The TCR was taken from a girl younger than two with a congenital heart defect. V gene TRBV2 combines with J gene TRBJ2-4; TRBD1 agrees at 8 bases. The CDR3 loop reads CASSPDRDKNIQYF. In DNA, the CDR3 is TGTGCCAGCAGTCCGGACAGGGACAAAAACATTCAGTACTTC. Complete variable domain (other parts from reference TRBV2 and TRBJ2-4): EPEVTQTPSHQVTQMGQEVILRCVPISNHLYFYWYRQILGQKVEFLVSFYNNEISEKSEIFDDQFSVERPDGSNFTLKIRSTKLEDSAMYFCASSPDRDKNIQYFGAGTRLSVL.